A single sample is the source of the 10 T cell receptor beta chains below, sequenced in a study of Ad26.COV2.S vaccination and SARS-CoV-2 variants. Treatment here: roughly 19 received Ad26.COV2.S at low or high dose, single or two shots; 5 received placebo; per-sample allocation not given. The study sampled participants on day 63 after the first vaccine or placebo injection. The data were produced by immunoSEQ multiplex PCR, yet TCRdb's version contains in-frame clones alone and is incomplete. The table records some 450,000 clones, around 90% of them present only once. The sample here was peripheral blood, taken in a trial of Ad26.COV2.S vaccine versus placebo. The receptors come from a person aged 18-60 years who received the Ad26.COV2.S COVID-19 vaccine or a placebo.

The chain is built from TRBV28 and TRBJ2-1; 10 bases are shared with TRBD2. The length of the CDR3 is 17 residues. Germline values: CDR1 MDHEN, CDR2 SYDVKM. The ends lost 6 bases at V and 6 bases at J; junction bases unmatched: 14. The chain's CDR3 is CASSHGLAAFITNEQFF. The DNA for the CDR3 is TGTGCCAGCAGCCACGGACTAGCGGCCTTTATTACCAATGAGCAGTTCTTC.

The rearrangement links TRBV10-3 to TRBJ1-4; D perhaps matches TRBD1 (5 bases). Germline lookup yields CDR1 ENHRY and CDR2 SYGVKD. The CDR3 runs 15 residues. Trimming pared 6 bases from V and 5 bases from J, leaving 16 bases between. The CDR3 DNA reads TGTGCCATCAGCGGTGGTGGGACCGACAATGAAAAACTGTTTTTT. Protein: CAISGGGTDNEKLFF.

This CDR3 reads CASSLTGVGNTIYF. CDR3 sequence (DNA): TGTGCCAGCAGTTTAACAGGGGTTGGAAACACCATATATTTT. The chain links TRBV28 to TRBJ1-3; TRBD1 matches 7 bases. This CDR3 contains 14 residues. Losses at the gene ends were 2 bases for V and 3 bases for J; bases not matched to a gene: 1. CDR1 is MDHEN, CDR2 SYDVKM, per germline.

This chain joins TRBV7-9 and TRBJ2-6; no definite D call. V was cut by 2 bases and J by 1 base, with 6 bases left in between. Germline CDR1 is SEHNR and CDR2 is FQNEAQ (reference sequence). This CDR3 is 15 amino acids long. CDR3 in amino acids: CASSLQSSGANVLTF. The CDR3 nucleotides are TGTGCCAGCAGCTTACAATCTTCTGGGGCCAACGTCCTGACTTTC.

CDR3 region: CATSGLAQGYGDTGELFF. The DNA for the CDR3 is TGTGCCACCAGTGGGTTGGCACAGGGTTATGGAGACACCGGGGAGCTGTTTTTT. The chain has TRBV24-1 and TRBJ2-2, with a weak D call TRBD1 (6 bases). Germline V lookup: CDR1 KGHDR, CDR2 SFDVKD. CDR3 length: 18 amino acids. Trimming cost V 5 bases and J 3 bases, with 21 bases left between them.

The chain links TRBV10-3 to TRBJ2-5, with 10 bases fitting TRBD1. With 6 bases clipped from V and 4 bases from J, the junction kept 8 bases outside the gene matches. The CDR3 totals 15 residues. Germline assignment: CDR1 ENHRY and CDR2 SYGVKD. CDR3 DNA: TGTGCCATCAGGAAGGGACAGGGGAATTCAGAGACCCAGTACTTC. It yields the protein CAIRKGQGNSETQYF.

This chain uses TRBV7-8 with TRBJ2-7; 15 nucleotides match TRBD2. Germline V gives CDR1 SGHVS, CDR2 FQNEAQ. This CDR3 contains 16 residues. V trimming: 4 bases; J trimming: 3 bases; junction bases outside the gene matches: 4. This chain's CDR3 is CASSYGLAGGYYEQYF. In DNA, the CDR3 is TGTGCCAGCAGCTACGGACTAGCGGGAGGGTACTACGAGCAGTACTTC.

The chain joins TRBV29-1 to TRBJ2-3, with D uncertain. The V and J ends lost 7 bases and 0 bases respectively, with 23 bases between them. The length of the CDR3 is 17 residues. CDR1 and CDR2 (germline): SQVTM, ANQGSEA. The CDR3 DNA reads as TGCAGCGCTGTTCTTACAAGCCCCCCTTTTAGCACAGATACGCAGTATTTT. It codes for CSAVLTSPPFSTDTQYF.

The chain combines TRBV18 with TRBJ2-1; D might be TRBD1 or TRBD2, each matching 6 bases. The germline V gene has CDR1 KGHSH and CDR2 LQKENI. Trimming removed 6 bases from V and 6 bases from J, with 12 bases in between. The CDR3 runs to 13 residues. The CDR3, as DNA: TGTGCCAGCTCCTCGGGGGCGGGCAATGAGCAGTTCTTC. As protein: CASSSGAGNEQFF.

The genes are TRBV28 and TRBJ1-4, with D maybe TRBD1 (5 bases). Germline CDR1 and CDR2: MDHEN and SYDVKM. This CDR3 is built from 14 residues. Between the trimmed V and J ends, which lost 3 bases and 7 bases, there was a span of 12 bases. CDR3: CASSFSRDSEKLFF. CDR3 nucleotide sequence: TGTGCCAGCAGTTTTTCTCGGGACTCTGAAAAACTGTTTTTT.